This entry describes one T cell receptor beta chain. The antigen is not known. The same CDR3 also results from other DNA sequences found in this sample. The germline V gene encodes CDR1 SGDLS and CDR2 YYNGEE. V lost 2 bases, J lost 2 bases, and 1 base stayed unmatched. The CDR3 has 14 residues. Genomic DNA, for the unsorted samples, came from 80 million to 100 million PBMCs. These data are taken from a study of shared clonotypes between healthy human individuals. Regarding the study as a whole: The small donor group covered limited genetic and exposure diversity.

Assay runs were performed at deep level. DNA from unsorted PBMC was sequenced on ten immunoSEQ deep assay plates. Measured with immunoSEQ multiplex PCR; TCRdb has only the in-frame clones, and not every one. Among about 470,000 clones, around 79% were seen once, and the ten largest hold about 12%. Sequencing was performed on PBMCs. The V gene is TRBV9, the J gene TRBJ2-5, with 9 bases aligning to TRBD1. This clonotype originated in a woman between 40 and 50 years old in good health. Some clones in this sample may be carry-over from other donors' samples. In DNA form, the CDR3 reads TGTGCCAGCAGCGTCGGACAGGGGCAAGAGACCCAGTACTTC. It yields the protein CASSVGQGQETQYF. The complete variable domain, with remaining parts taken from reference TRBV9 and TRBJ2-5, reads DSGVTQTPKHLITATGQRVTLRCSPRSGDLSVYWYQQSLDQGLQFLIQYYNGEERAKGNILERFSAQQFPDLHSELNLSSLELGDSALYFCASSVGQGQETQYFGPGTRLLVL.